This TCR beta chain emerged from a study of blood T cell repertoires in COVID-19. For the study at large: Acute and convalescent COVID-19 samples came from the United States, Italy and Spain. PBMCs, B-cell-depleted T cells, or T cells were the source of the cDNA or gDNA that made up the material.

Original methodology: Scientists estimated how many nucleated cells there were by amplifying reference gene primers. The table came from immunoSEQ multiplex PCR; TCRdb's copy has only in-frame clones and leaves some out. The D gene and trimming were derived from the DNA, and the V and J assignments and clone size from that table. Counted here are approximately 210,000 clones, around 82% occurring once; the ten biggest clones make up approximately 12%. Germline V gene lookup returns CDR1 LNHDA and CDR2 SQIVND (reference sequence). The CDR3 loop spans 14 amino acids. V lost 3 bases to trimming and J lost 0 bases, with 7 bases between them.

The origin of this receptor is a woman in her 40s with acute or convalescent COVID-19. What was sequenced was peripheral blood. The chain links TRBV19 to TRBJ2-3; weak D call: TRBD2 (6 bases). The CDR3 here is CASSIAGSTDTQYF. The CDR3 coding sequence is TGTGCCAGTAGTATTGCGGGGAGCACAGATACGCAGTATTTT.